These 3 T cell receptor beta chains came from one sample sequenced in a study of neoadjuvant nivolumab and ipilimumab in lung cancer. Here immunoSEQ multiplex PCR was the method, and the copy in TCRdb shows in-frame clones only, minus some. Here the sample spans tens of thousands of clones, 89% being singletons. The specimen comprised peripheral blood, sampled before neoadjuvant nivolumab, alone or with ipilimumab. The receptors come from an adult with non-small cell lung cancer.

This chain uses TRBV14 with TRBJ2-1; D remains ambiguous. This CDR3 spans 10 amino acids. Trimming pared 4 bases from V and 11 bases from J, leaving 6 bases between. Germline lookup yields CDR1 SGHDN and CDR2 FVKESK. CDR3 sequence reads: CASSPYQQFF. The CDR3 region has the DNA TGTGCCAGCAGCCCCTACCAGCAGTTCTTC.

The chain has TRBV4-1 and TRBJ2-1; D might be TRBD1 (5 bases). V lost 6 bases and J lost 4, with 16 bases in between. The CDR3 loop spans 15 amino acids. CDR1 and CDR2 (germline): MGHRA, YSYEKL. CDR3 DNA sequence: TGCGCCAGCAGAAAAGTAGGGGCCACGTACAATGAGCAGTTCTTC. Protein product: CASRKVGATYNEQFF.

The V and J genes are TRBV5-5 and TRBJ2-3; the match to TRBD2 covers 7 bases. Germline V gives CDR1 SGHKS, CDR2 YYEKEE (reference sequence). The CDR3 is 17 residues long. V was clipped by 0 bases and J by 4 bases; unmatched bases: 11. Written as DNA, the CDR3 is TGTGCCAGCAGCTTGGCCGGAAGCGGGGTTGGGTCAGATACGCAGTATTTT. Encoded protein: CASSLAGSGVGSDTQYF.